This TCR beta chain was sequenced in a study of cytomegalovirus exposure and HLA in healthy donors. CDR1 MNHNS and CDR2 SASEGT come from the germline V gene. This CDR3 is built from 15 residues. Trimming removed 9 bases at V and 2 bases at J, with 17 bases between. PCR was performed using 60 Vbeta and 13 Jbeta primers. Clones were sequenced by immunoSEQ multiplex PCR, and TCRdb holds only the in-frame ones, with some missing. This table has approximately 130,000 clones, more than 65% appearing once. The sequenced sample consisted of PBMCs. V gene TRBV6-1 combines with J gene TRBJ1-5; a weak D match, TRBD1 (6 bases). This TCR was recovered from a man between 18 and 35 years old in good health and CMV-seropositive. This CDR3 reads CARSRLPGGNQPQHF. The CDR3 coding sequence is TGTGCCAGAAGTAGGTTACCAGGGGGCAATCAGCCCCAGCATTTT.